Below are 6 T cell receptor beta chains sequenced from a single sample in a study of blood T cell repertoires in COVID-19. Profiled with immunoSEQ multiplex PCR; TCRdb holds only in-frame clones, not every one. The sample lists almost 55,000 clones, over 75% seen once, with approximately 8% in the top ten. The sample consisted of peripheral blood. The origin of the receptors is a woman aged 40-49 years with active COVID-19.

This clone was seen only a few times. The chain combines TRBV5-8 with TRBJ1-5; 9 bases fit TRBD1. V trimming: 2 bases; J trimming: 7 bases; junction bases outside the gene matches: 7. In germline, CDR1 is SGHTS, CDR2 YDEGEE. This CDR3 is 15 amino acids long. CDR3 nucleotide sequence: TGTGCCAGCAGCTTTACAGGGGGCTCTCGGCAGCCCCAGCATTTT. This translates into CASSFTGGSRQPQHF.

V is TRBV7-8 and J is TRBJ2-5, with 8 bases that match TRBD2. J lost 4 bases, V lost 4 bases, and 5 bases had no gene match. The CDR3 is 14 amino acids. Germline CDR1 is SGHVS and CDR2 is FQNEAQ. The chain's CDR3 is CASSYSGVLETQYF. The CDR3 DNA follows: TGTGCCAGCAGCTATAGCGGGGTCCTAGAGACCCAGTACTTC.

The V and J genes are TRBV2 and TRBJ2-5, with D unresolved. Germline V CDR1 and CDR2: SNHLY, FYNNEI. V was trimmed by 6 bases and J by 7 bases, leaving 12 bases between them. There are 12 residues in the CDR3. CDR3 region: CASSLGEATQYF. The CDR3 region has the DNA TGTGCCAGCAGCCTCGGTGAGGCGACCCAGTACTTC. Combining the CDR3 with reference TRBV2 and TRBJ2-5 gives the whole variable domain EPEVTQTPSHQVTQMGQEVILRCVPISNHLYFYWYRQILGQKVEFLVSFYNNEISEKSEIFDDQFSVERPDGSNFTLKIRSTKLEDSAMYFCASSLGEATQYFGPGTRLLVL.

In nucleotides, the CDR3 is TGCGCCAGCAGCCAAAACCCGACCCAGGGGGCGGTGACCCAGTACTTC. Its protein is CASSQNPTQGAVTQYF. This rearrangement joins TRBV4-1 to TRBJ2-5, with 8 bases identical to TRBD1. This CDR3 comprises 16 residues. CDR1 is MGHRA and CDR2 is YSYEKL in the germline V gene. V shed 2 bases, J shed 7 bases, and the junction held 12 bases outside the gene matches.

This sequence joins TRBV7-3 and TRBJ2-1, with 8 bases that match TRBD1. CDR3 size: 15 residues. Unmatched junction bases numbered 5, after V lost 3 bases and J lost 4 bases. Germline lookup yields CDR1 SGHTA and CDR2 FQGTGA. In DNA form, the CDR3 reads TGTGCCAGCAGCTTGACAGGGGACCCTTACAATGAGCAGTTCTTC. This encodes CASSLTGDPYNEQFF.

V is TRBV12-5 and J is TRBJ2-1; D gene uncertain. V gave up 1 base and J gave up 0 bases, with 4 bases separating them. Germline lookup yields CDR1 LGHNT and CDR2 FRNRAP. The CDR3 loop spans 14 amino acids. The CDR3 loop reads CASGLGLSYNEQFF. CDR3 in DNA: TGTGCTAGTGGTTTGGGGCTCTCCTACAATGAGCAGTTCTTC.